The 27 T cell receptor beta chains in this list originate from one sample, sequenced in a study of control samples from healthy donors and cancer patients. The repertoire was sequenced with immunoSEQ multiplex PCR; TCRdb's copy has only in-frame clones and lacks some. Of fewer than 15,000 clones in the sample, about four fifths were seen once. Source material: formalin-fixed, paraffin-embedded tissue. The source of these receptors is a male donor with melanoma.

For the CDR3, the DNA is TGTGCCAGCAGCTTGAACCCGGGGGTTGGCGGAAACACCATATATTTT. It yields the protein CASSLNPGVGGNTIYF. The gene calls are TRBV5-4 and TRBJ1-3; possibly TRBD1 for D (5 bases). With 1 base removed from V and 4 bases from J, the gap between germline ends came to 15 bases. The CDR3 runs to 16 residues. Germline V lookup: CDR1 SGHNT, CDR2 YYREEE (reference sequence).

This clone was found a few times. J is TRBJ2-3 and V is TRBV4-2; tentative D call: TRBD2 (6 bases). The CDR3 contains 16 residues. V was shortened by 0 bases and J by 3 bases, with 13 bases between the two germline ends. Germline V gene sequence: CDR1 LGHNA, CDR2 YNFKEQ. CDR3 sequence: CASSQEPGLRTDTQYF. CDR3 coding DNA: TGTGCCAGCAGCCAAGAACCCGGACTAAGGACAGATACGCAGTATTTT.

The CDR3 DNA reads TGTGCCTGGAGACATTGGGACGGGTTGGATACGCAGTATTTT. This gives the protein CAWRHWDGLDTQYF. The rearrangement links TRBV30 to TRBJ2-3; D may be TRBD1 or TRBD2 (5 bases each). Trimming took off 3 bases at V and 6 bases at J, with 16 bases between the two ends. Germline V CDR1 and CDR2: GTSNPN, SVGIG (reference sequence). This CDR3 comprises 14 residues.

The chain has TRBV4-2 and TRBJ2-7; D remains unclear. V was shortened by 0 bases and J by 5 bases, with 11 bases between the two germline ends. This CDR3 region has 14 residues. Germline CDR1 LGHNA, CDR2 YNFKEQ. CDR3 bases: TGTGCCAGCAGCCAAGACTACCGCACCCACGAGCAGTACTTC. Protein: CASSQDYRTHEQYF.

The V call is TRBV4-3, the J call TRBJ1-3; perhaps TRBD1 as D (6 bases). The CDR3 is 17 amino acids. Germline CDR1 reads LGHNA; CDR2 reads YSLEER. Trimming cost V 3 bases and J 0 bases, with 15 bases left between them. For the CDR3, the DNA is TGCGCCAGCAGCCAGGCGACAGGTCCACTCTCTGGAAACACCATATATTTT. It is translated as CASSQATGPLSGNTIYF.

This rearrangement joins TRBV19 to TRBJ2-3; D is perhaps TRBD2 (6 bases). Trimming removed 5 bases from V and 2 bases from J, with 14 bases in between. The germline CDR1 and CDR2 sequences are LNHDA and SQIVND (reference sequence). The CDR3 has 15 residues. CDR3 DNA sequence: TGTGCCAGTAGTCCCCCGGGACTGAACACAGATACGCAGTATTTT. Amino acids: CASSPPGLNTDTQYF. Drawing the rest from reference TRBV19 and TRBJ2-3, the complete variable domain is DGGITQSPKYLFRKEGQNVTLSCEQNLNHDAMYWYRQDPGQGLRLIYYSQIVNDFQKGDIAEGYSVSREKKESFPLTVTSAQKNPTAFYLCASSPPGLNTDTQYFGPGTRLTVL.

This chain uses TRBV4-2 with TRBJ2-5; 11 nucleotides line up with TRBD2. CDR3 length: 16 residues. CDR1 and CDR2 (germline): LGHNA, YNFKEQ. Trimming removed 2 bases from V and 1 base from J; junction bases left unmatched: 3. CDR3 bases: TGTGCCAGCAGCCAACTTAGCGGGGGGGCCCAAGAGACCCAGTACTTC. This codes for CASSQLSGGAQETQYF.

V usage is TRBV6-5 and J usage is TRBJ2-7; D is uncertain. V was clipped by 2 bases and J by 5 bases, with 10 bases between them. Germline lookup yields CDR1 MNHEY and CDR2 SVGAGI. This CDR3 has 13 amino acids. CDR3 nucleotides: TGTGCCAGCAGTTACAGGGTTCAGCACGAGCAGTACTTC. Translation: CASSYRVQHEQYF.

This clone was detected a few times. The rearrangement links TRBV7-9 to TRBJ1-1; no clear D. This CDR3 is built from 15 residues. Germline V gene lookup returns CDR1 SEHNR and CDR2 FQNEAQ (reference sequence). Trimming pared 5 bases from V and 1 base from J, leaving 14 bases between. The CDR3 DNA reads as TGTGCCAGCAGCCCTTGGTGGCAGCAGAACACTGAAGCTTTCTTT. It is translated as CASSPWWQQNTEAFF.

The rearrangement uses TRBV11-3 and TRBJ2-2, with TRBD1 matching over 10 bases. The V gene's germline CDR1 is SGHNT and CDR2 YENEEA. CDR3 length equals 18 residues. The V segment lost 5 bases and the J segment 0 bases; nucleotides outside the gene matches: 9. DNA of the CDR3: TGTGCCAGCAGCCCGGGCGGGACAGGGGTTTCGAACACCGGGGAGCTGTTTTTT. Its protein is CASSPGGTGVSNTGELFF.

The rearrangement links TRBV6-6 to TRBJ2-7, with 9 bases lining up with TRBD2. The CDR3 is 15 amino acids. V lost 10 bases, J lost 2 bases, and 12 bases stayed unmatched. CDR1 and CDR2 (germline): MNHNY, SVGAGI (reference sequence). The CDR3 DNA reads TGTGCCACCCTCCATAGGGCTAGCGGGACCTACGAGCAGTACTTC. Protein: CATLHRASGTYEQYF.

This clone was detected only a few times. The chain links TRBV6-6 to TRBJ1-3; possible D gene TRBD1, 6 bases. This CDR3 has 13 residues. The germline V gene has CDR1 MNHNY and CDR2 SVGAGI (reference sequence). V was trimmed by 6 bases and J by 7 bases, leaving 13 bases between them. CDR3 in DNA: TGTGCCAGCAGAGTAGACAGGCCGAACACCATATATTTT. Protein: CASRVDRPNTIYF.

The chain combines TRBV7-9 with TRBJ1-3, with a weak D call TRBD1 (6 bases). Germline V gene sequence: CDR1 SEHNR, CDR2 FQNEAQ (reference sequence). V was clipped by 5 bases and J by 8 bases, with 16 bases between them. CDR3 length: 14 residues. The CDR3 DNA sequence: TGTGCCAGCAGCGGCCCACAGGGTTCGGACACCATATATTTT. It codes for CASSGPQGSDTIYF.

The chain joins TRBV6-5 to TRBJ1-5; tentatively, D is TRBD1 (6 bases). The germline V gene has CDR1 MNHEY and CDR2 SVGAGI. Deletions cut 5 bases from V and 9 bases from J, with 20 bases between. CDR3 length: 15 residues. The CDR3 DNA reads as TGTGCCAGCAGTACGGGGGGGCGCCGCGGTCGGCCCCAGCATTTT. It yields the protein CASSTGGRRGRPQHF.

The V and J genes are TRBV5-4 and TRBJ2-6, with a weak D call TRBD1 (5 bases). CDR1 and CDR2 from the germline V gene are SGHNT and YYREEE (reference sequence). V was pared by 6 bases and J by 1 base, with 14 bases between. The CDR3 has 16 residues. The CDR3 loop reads CASTNPTGSGANVLTF. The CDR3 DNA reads TGTGCCAGCACCAATCCTACAGGTTCTGGGGCCAACGTCCTGACTTTC.

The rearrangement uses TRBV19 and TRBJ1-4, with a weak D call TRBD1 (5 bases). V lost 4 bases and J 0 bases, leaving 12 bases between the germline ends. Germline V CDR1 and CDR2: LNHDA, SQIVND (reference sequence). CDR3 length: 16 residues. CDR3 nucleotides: TGTGCCAGTAGTAGAGACCAGGGATCAACTAATGAAAAACTGTTTTTT. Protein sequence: CASSRDQGSTNEKLFF.

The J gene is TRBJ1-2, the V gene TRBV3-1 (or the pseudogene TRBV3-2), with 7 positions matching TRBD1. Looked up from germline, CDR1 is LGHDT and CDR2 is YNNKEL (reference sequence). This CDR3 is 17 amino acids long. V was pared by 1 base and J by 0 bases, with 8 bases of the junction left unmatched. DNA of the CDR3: TGTGCCAGCAGCCAAGCAGGGGGAGCGGGAGCTAACTATGGCTACACCTTC. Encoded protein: CASSQAGGAGANYGYTF.

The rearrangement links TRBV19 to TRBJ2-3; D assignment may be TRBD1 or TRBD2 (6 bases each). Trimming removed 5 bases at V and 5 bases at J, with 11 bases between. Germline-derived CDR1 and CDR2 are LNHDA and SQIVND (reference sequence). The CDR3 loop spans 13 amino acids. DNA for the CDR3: TGTGCCAGTAGTGCCGGGGGCGAAGATACGCAGTATTTT. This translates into CASSAGGEDTQYF.

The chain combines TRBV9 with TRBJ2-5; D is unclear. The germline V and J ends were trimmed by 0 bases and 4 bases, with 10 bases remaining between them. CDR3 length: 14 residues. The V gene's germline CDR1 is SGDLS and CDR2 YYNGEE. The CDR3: CASSVVGVGETQYF. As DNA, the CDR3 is TGTGCCAGCAGCGTAGTAGGCGTGGGAGAGACCCAGTACTTC. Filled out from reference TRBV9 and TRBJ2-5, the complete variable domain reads DSGVTQTPKHLITATGQRVTLRCSPRSGDLSVYWYQQSLDQGLQFLIQYYNGEERAKGNILERFSAQQFPDLHSELNLSSLELGDSALYFCASSVVGVGETQYFGPGTRLLVL.

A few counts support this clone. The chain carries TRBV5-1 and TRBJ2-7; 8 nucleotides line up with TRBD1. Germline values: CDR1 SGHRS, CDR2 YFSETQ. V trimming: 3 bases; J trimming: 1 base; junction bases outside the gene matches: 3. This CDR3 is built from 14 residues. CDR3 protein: CASSSQGASYEQYF. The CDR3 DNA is TGCGCCAGCAGCTCGCAGGGGGCGTCCTACGAGCAGTACTTC.

The CDR3 DNA follows: TGTGCTAGTCGAGCCGACTTCTTGGCAGATACGCAGTATTTT. It codes for CASRADFLADTQYF. V and J are TRBV12-5 and TRBJ2-3, with no clear D. The germline V and J ends were trimmed by 8 bases and 4 bases, with 16 bases remaining between them. Germline assignment: CDR1 LGHNT and CDR2 FRNRAP. This CDR3 contains 14 residues.

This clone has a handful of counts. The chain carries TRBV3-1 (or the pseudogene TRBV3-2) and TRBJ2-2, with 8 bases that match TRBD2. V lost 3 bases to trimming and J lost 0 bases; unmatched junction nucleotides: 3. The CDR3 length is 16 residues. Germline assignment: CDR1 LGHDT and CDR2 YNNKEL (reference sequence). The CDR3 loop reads CASSQVSGTNTGELFF. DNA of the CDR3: TGTGCCAGCAGCCAGGTTAGCGGGACGAACACCGGGGAGCTGTTTTTT.

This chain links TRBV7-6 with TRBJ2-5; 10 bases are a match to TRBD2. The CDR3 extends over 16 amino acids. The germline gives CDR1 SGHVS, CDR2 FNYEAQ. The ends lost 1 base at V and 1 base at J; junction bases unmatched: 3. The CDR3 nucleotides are TGTGCCAGCAGCTTAGGGGTAGCGGGGGGCCAAGAGACCCAGTACTTC. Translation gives CASSLGVAGGQETQYF.

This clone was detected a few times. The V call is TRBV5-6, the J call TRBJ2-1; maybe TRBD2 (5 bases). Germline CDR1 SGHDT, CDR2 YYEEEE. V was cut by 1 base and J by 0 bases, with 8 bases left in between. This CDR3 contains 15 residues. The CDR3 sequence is CASSLPGSSYNEQFF. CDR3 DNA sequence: TGTGCCAGCAGCTTGCCGGGGAGCTCCTACAATGAGCAGTTCTTC.

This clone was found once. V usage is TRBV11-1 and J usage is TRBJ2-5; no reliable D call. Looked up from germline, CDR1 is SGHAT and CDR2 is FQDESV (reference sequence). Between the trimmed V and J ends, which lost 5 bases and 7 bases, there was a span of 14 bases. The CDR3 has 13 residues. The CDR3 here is CASSIKRTGTQYF. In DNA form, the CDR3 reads TGTGCCAGCAGCATTAAACGGACGGGGACCCAGTACTTC.

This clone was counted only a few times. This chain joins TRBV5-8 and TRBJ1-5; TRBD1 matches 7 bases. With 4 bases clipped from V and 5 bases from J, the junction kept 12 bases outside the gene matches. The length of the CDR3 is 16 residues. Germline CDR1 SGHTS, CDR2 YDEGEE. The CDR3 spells CASSRITDRADQPQHF. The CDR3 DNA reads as TGTGCCAGCAGCCGAATAACCGACAGGGCAGATCAGCCCCAGCATTTT.

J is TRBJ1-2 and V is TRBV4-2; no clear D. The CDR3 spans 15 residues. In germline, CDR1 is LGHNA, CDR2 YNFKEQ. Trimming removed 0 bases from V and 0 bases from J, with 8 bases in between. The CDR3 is CASSQERSPNYGYTF. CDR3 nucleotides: TGTGCCAGCAGCCAAGAAAGGTCTCCTAACTATGGCTACACCTTC.